This passage covers 29 T cell receptor beta chains from one sample sequenced in a study of blood T cells in healthy people across ages. A sample-barcoded 5' primer and a J-beta primer mix were used in a second PCR of roughly 7 to 11 cycles. TCRdb processed the 5' RACE reads anew with MiXCR; each CDR3 protein has one entry. The profile covers around 1,100,000 distinct CDR3 sequences, with roughly two fifths appearing a single time and about an eighth taken by the ten largest. The sequenced material came from blood. Receptor source: a man in his late teens or twenties in good health.

This chain uses TRBV5-1 with TRBJ1-2; the D gene is possibly TRBD1 (6 bases). Trimming took off 0 bases at V and 1 base at J, with 7 bases between the two ends. The CDR3 runs to 14 residues. The germline gives CDR1 SGHRS, CDR2 YFSETQ. The CDR3 spells CASSLGQVNYGYTF. The CDR3 coding sequence is TGCGCCAGCAGCTTGGGACAGGTTAACTATGGCTACACCTTC. The complete variable domain, with remaining parts taken from reference TRBV5-1 and TRBJ1-2, reads KAGVTQTPRYLIKTRGQQVTLSCSPISGHRSVSWYQQTPGQGLQFLFEYFSETQRNKGNFPGRFSGRQFSNSRSEMNVSTLELGDSALYLCASSLGQVNYGYTFGSGTRLTVV.

The chain recombines TRBV29-1 with TRBJ2-5; D may correspond to TRBD1 or TRBD2 (6 bases each). The germline CDR1 and CDR2 sequences are SQVTM and ANQGSEA. Trimming removed 2 bases at V and 5 bases at J, with 12 bases between. The length of the CDR3 is 13 residues. CDR3 residues: CSVEMGGRETQYF. In DNA, the CDR3 is TGCAGCGTTGAAATGGGGGGCAGGGAGACCCAGTACTTC.

This chain uses TRBV29-1 with TRBJ2-7; no reliable D call. The CDR3 loop spans 11 amino acids. Germline lookup yields CDR1 SQVTM and CDR2 ANQGSEA. The V end lost 7 bases, the J end lost 6 bases, and 13 bases lay between the germline ends. The CDR3 loop is CSAAQASEQYF. The CDR3 DNA is TGCAGCGCTGCCCAGGCCTCCGAGCAGTACTTC.

The V call is TRBV7-3, the J call TRBJ2-1; no clear D. The CDR3 extends over 13 amino acids. Germline loops: CDR1 SGHTA, CDR2 FQGTGA. Trimming pared 2 bases from V and 5 bases from J, leaving 7 bases between. The chain's CDR3 is CASSLHGNNEQFF. DNA of the CDR3: TGTGCCAGCAGCTTACACGGAAACAATGAGCAGTTCTTC.

This clonotype was detected a few times. The chain carries TRBV10-3 and TRBJ1-1; a possible D gene is TRBD1 (5 bases). V was cut by 8 bases and J by 5 bases, with 15 bases left in between. Germline V gene sequence: CDR1 ENHRY, CDR2 SYGVKD. The CDR3 runs to 13 residues. CDR3: CAIGGGLTTEAFF. CDR3 in DNA: TGTGCCATCGGCGGGGGGTTAACAACTGAAGCTTTCTTT.

The chain couples TRBV13 to TRBJ2-1, with 8 bases identical to TRBD1. The last part of the DNA fits TRBJ2-7 better; the J call may be wrong. The germline V gene encodes CDR1 PRHDT and CDR2 FYEKMQ (reference sequence). The CDR3 contains 15 residues. CDR3 amino acids: CASSPRDRNNNEQYF. For the CDR3, the DNA is TGTGCCAGCAGCCCCCGGGACAGGAATAACAATGAGCAGTACTTC.

In this sample, this clonotype turned up a few times. V and J are TRBV21-1 and TRBJ2-7. TRBV21-1 is classified as a pseudogene. CDR3 length equals 14 residues. In nucleotides, the CDR3 is TGTGCCAGCAGCAATGTGGGATTCACCTACGAGCAGTACTTC. Translation gives CASSNVGFTYEQYF.

V and J are TRBV5-5 and TRBJ1-2, with D maybe TRBD1 (5 bases). CDR1 is SGHKS and CDR2 is YYEKEE in the germline V gene (reference sequence). CDR3 size: 15 residues. The V end lost 3 bases, the J end lost 2 bases, and 14 bases lay between the germline ends. The CDR3 sequence is CASSSGGDTNYGYTF. In nucleotides, the CDR3 is TGTGCCAGCAGCTCGGGAGGGGATACGAACTATGGCTACACCTTC.

This clonotype has a count of ten or more. The rearrangement links TRBV20-1 to TRBJ2-1; D unresolved. This CDR3 contains 15 residues. Germline lookup yields CDR1 DFQATT and CDR2 SNEGSKA (reference sequence). Trimming left V 4 bases short and J 2 bases short, with 15 bases between. CDR3 nucleotides: TGCAGTGCTAACCTCGGAAAGGGTACCTACAATGAGCAGTTCTTC. Protein sequence: CSANLGKGTYNEQFF.

The chain combines TRBV20-1 with TRBJ2-7; D is unresolved. CDR1 is DFQATT, CDR2 SNEGSKA, per germline (reference sequence). This CDR3 contains 14 residues. Trimming took 0 bases from V and 3 from J, leaving 12 bases between them. In nucleotides, the CDR3 is TGCAGTGCTAGAGATATTACAGACCACTACGAGCAGTACTTC. This encodes CSARDITDHYEQYF.

The chain is built from TRBV21-1 and TRBJ1-4; the DNA was not compared with TRBD1, the D call given in the table. TRBV21-1 is a pseudogene segment. The CDR3 is 17 amino acids. The CDR3 DNA is TGTGCCAGCAGCTTCCGGACAGGGAAGACAACTAATGAAAAACTGTTTTTT. Translating gives CASSFRTGKTTNEKLFF.

The chain uses TRBV20-1 and TRBJ2-5; 8 bases are a match to TRBD1. CDR1 and CDR2 (germline): DFQATT, SNEGSKA (reference sequence). J lost 2 bases, V lost 5 bases, and 10 bases had no gene match. The CDR3 has 15 amino acids. The chain's CDR3 is CSAQGQGARQETQYF. Written as DNA, the CDR3 is TGCAGTGCTCAGGGGCAGGGGGCGAGGCAAGAGACCCAGTACTTC.

This clonotype was observed many times. This chain uses TRBV12-3 or TRBV12-4 with TRBJ1-5; TRBD1 aligns across 10 bases. J lost 6 bases, V lost 6 bases, and 2 bases had no gene match. CDR3 length: 13 residues. CDR3 nucleotides: TGTGCCAGCAGCGGACAGGGGGTTCAGCCCCAGCATTTT. This encodes CASSGQGVQPQHF.

The chain is built from TRBV2 and TRBJ1-3; perhaps TRBD1 as D (5 bases). Germline V gene data show CDR1 as SNHLY and CDR2 as FYNNEI. The length of the CDR3 is 15 residues. V shed 8 bases and J shed 0 bases, with 14 bases lying between them. CDR3 nucleotide sequence: TGTGCCAGCCGCCGCGAGGGGAGCTCTGGAAACACCATATATTTT. The encoded protein is CASRREGSSGNTIYF.

There are a few counts of this clonotype. The chain recombines TRBV12-3 or TRBV12-4 with TRBJ1-1; D call uncertain. This CDR3 has 14 residues. V was cut by 10 bases and J by 5 bases, with 20 bases left in between. CDR3 in amino acids: CAIRGVSARTEAFF. The CDR3 nucleotides are TGTGCCATTCGTGGGGTTAGCGCGAGAACTGAAGCTTTCTTT.

The chain is built from TRBV28 and TRBJ1-2, with 11 bases identical to TRBD1. V was pared by 6 bases and J by 7 bases, with 4 bases of the junction left unmatched. Germline CDR1 reads MDHEN; CDR2 reads SYDVKM. The length of the CDR3 is 13 residues. CDR3: CASRRGTGGGYTF. The CDR3 region has the DNA TGTGCCAGCAGACGGGGGACAGGGGGTGGCTACACCTTC.

The genes are TRBV27 and TRBJ2-1; 9 bases are shared with TRBD1. The V gene's germline CDR1 is MNHEY and CDR2 SMNVEV (reference sequence). This CDR3 is 15 amino acids long. V shed 8 bases and J 4 bases; nucleotides not matched to a gene: 9. The CDR3 DNA reads TGTGCCAGCCTCCGACAGGGGGGAAGGTACAATGAGCAGTTCTTC. Translating it yields CASLRQGGRYNEQFF.

This clonotype was observed many times. The rearrangement links TRBV6-5 to TRBJ2-5; no reliable D call. The CDR3 consists of 15 residues. The ends were cut back, 5 bases at V and 1 base at J, with 14 bases in the middle. Germline assignment: CDR1 MNHEY and CDR2 SVGAGI. In DNA form, the CDR3 reads TGTGCCAGCAGTCCCACGTTGGGTACCCAAGAGACCCAGTACTTC. Amino acids: CASSPTLGTQETQYF.

The rearrangement joins TRBV27 to TRBJ2-2; 8 nucleotides agree with TRBD1. The V gene end was trimmed by 4 bases and the J gene end by 6 bases; junction bases not matched to a gene: 16. The CDR3 totals 18 residues. In germline, CDR1 is MNHEY, CDR2 SMNVEV (reference sequence). The CDR3 bases are TGTGCCAGCAGTTCTGTGACAGGGGTTACTCTCTTCGCCGGGGAGCTGTTTTTT. It yields the protein CASSSVTGVTLFAGELFF.

The V gene is TRBV5-1, the J gene TRBJ2-2; no definite D call. The CDR3 consists of 12 residues. V shed 3 bases and J shed 7 bases, with 7 bases lying between them. Germline loops: CDR1 SGHRS, CDR2 YFSETQ. CDR3 region: CASSSQIGELFF. As DNA, the CDR3 is TGCGCCAGCAGCTCACAGATCGGGGAGCTGTTTTTT.

This clonotype was counted between two and nine times. The chain couples TRBV3-1 to TRBJ2-1; no reliable D call. Germline lookup yields CDR1 LGHDT and CDR2 YNNKEL (reference sequence). The CDR3 spans 16 residues. V gave up 0 bases and J gave up 2 bases, with 11 bases separating them. CDR3 sequence reads: CASSQELVRAYNEQFF. The CDR3 coding sequence is TGTGCCAGCAGCCAAGAGCTAGTCAGAGCCTACAATGAGCAGTTCTTC.

The rearrangement uses TRBV10-3 and TRBJ2-3, with D possibly being TRBD1 (5 bases). Germline V lookup: CDR1 ENHRY, CDR2 SYGVKD. Trimming took 3 bases from V and 8 from J, leaving 12 bases between them. CDR3 size: 13 residues. For the CDR3, the DNA is TGTGCCATCAGTGACTCAGACAGAGTTACGCAGTATTTT. Translated: CAISDSDRVTQYF.

This clonotype was observed a handful of times. V usage is TRBV2 and J usage is TRBJ2-3; 7 bases are shared with TRBD1. From germline, CDR1 is SNHLY and CDR2 FYNNEI. V shed 8 bases and J 4 bases; nucleotides not matched to a gene: 3. The CDR3 has 12 amino acids. CDR3 protein: CASAQGADTQYF. CDR3 nucleotide sequence: TGTGCCAGCGCCCAGGGGGCAGATACGCAGTATTTT.

This clonotype was recorded a few times. The chain combines TRBV20-1 with TRBJ1-1; no reliable D call. Trimming stripped 3 bases from V and 1 base from J, with 12 bases between. The CDR3 consists of 14 residues. Germline CDR1 and CDR2: DFQATT and SNEGSKA (reference sequence). Here the CDR3 reads CSARSLRGNTEAFF. The CDR3 DNA follows: TGCAGTGCTAGGTCCCTCCGTGGGAACACTGAAGCTTTCTTT.

This clonotype has only a few counts. The chain carries TRBV4-1 and TRBJ2-2; D not resolved. Per the germline V gene, CDR1 is MGHRA and CDR2 is YSYEKL. V was trimmed by 3 bases and J by 8 bases, leaving 10 bases between them. There are 13 residues in the CDR3. CDR3: CASSQTSVGELFF. CDR3 DNA sequence: TGCGCCAGCAGCCAGACCTCTGTGGGGGAGCTGTTTTTT.

The chain joins TRBV5-1 to TRBJ2-3, with TRBD1 identical over 9 bases. Losses at the gene ends were 3 bases for V and 0 bases for J; bases not matched to a gene: 5. CDR1 and CDR2 (germline): SGHRS, YFSETQ. The CDR3 consists of 16 residues. CDR3 sequence reads: CASSWGGTGSTDTQYF. The CDR3 bases are TGCGCCAGCAGCTGGGGCGGGACAGGGAGCACAGATACGCAGTATTTT.

This clonotype was seen a few times. This rearrangement joins TRBV4-2 to TRBJ2-3; 10 bases map to TRBD2. Unmatched junction bases numbered 10, after V lost 5 bases and J lost 5 bases. The germline CDR1 and CDR2 sequences are LGHNA and YNFKEQ. The CDR3 runs 16 residues. The CDR3, as DNA: TGTGCCAGCAGCACGATTCTAGCGGGGGTGGTAGATACGCAGTATTTT. It encodes CASSTILAGVVDTQYF.

This clonotype showed up just once. Since a much larger clone is just one base distant, this may be a read error. The chain employs TRBV7-2 and TRBJ2-5, with D unresolved. The J call may be wrong; the DNA end is better matched by TRBJ2-7. CDR3 size: 12 residues. Germline V gene lookup returns CDR1 SGHTA and CDR2 FQGNSA. CDR3 in amino acids: CASSLLGSEQYF. In DNA, the CDR3 is TGTGCCAGCAGCTTATTAGGATCCGAGCAGTACTTC.

The V gene is TRBV9, the J gene TRBJ1-1, with D maybe TRBD1 (6 bases). The CDR3 length is 12 residues. Trimming took off 3 bases at V and 7 bases at J, with 10 bases between the two ends. Germline loops: CDR1 SGDLS, CDR2 YYNGEE. Here the CDR3 DNA reads TGTGCCAGCAGCGACGCGACAGGTGAAGCTTTCTTT. Its protein product is CASSDATGEAFF.